Included here is one TCR beta chain sequence, with context. What it recognizes is unknown. The data stem from a study of T cells after yellow fever vaccination. Study-wide results and limits: Booster sampling recovered most clones from primary vaccination (less than 97% CD4, approximately 88% CD8). Contaminants from the bulk population, in the form of abundant clonotypes, could be found in FACS-sorted repertoires.

The authors made TCR cDNA by 5'RACE template switching, adding a universal primer site and UMIs. From the 5' RACE reads, TCRdb called clonotypes with MiXCR, one entry per CDR3 protein. Among more than 300,000 distinct CDR3 sequences listed, about 10% were seen once. The CDR3 is made up of 14 amino acids. V lost 6 bases, J lost 5 bases, and 17 bases lay in between. Germline V gives CDR1 MNHEY, CDR2 SVGAGI. This receptor was identified in a man aged 18 to 30 who received the YFV17D yellow fever vaccine. J is TRBJ2-7 and V is TRBV6-5; tentatively, D is TRBD2 (6 bases). Sequences were derived from CD4+ T cells sorted from PBMCs, sampled 45 days after the yellow fever booster vaccination. CDR3: CASRQPGPGDEQYF. CDR3 bases: TGTGCCAGCAGACAGCCGGGACCGGGGGACGAGCAGTACTTC.